A selection of T cell receptor beta chains follows, all from one sample in a study of OX40 agonist ivuxolimab in advanced cancers. The repertoire was sequenced with immunoSEQ multiplex PCR; TCRdb's copy has only in-frame clones and lacks some. Found here are under 85,000 clones, approximately 90% of them singletons; the top ten hold 0.55% to 0.8%. Sequencing used CD4+ or CD8+ T cells sorted from blood, obtained in a trial of the OX40 agonist ivuxolimab. These receptors came from an adult with an advanced solid tumor such as melanoma, head and neck, liver or kidney cancer. The CDR3 runs from the conserved cysteine through the conserved F or W. D genes are given only for firm matches. Expanded clones are given a class, and other clones once, few, many or no size at all.

v_gene: TRBV28
j_gene: TRBJ2-7
abundance: NA
d_gene: TRBD1
CDR3aa: CATSDRESHGSYYEQYF
CDR3nt: TGTGCCACCTCAGACAGGGAGTCCCATGGGTCCTACTACGAGCAGTACTTC

v_gene: TRBV4-3
j_gene: TRBJ1-4
abundance: NA
d_gene: NA
CDR3aa: CASSQVARRTLNEKLFF
CDR3nt: TGCGCCAGCAGCCAAGTTGCTCGCCGGACCCTTAATGAAAAACTGTTTTTT

v_gene: TRBV5-8
j_gene: TRBJ2-5
abundance: NA
d_gene: NA
CDR3aa: CASSYGGSGHQETQYF
CDR3nt: TGTGCCAGCAGCTACGGGGGCAGCGGGCACCAAGAGACCCAGTACTTC

v_gene: TRBV9
j_gene: TRBJ1-1
abundance: NA
d_gene: NA
CDR3aa: CASSVLGVGAPEAFF
CDR3nt: TGTGCCAGCAGCGTTCTCGGGGTTGGTGCCCCTGAAGCTTTCTTT

v_gene: TRBV4-1
j_gene: TRBJ2-5
abundance: NA
d_gene: NA
CDR3aa: CASSQDWGETQYF
CDR3nt: TGCGCCAGCAGCCAAGATTGGGGGGAGACCCAGTACTTC

v_gene: TRBV27
j_gene: TRBJ1-2
abundance: NA
d_gene: TRBD1
CDR3aa: CASRRQGDYGYTF
CDR3nt: TGTGCCAGTAGGCGACAGGGTGACTATGGCTACACCTTC

v_gene: TRBV7-2
j_gene: TRBJ2-3
abundance: once
d_gene: NA
CDR3aa: CASTPLRSRVGDTQYF
CDR3nt: TGTGCCAGCACCCCCCTCCGGTCCAGGGTGGGAGATACGCAGTATTTT

v_gene: TRBV5-1
j_gene: TRBJ1-1
abundance: NA
d_gene: TRBD1
CDR3aa: CASSSTGFTEAFF
CDR3nt: TGCGCCAGCAGCTCGACAGGGTTCACTGAAGCTTTCTTT

v_gene: TRBV28
j_gene: TRBJ1-4
abundance: NA
d_gene: TRBD1
CDR3aa: CASSLSGGKNEKLFF
CDR3nt: TGTGCCAGCAGTTTATCAGGGGGAAAAAATGAAAAACTGTTTTTT

v_gene: TRBV11-3
j_gene: TRBJ2-7
abundance: NA
d_gene: NA
CDR3aa: CASSYRDGSYEQYF
CDR3nt: TGTGCCAGCAGCTATAGGGACGGGAGCTACGAGCAGTACTTC

v_gene: TRBV18
j_gene: TRBJ1-5
abundance: NA
d_gene: NA
CDR3aa: CASSPGQSGNQPQHF
CDR3nt: TGTGCCAGCTCACCCGGACAGTCGGGCAATCAGCCCCAGCATTTT